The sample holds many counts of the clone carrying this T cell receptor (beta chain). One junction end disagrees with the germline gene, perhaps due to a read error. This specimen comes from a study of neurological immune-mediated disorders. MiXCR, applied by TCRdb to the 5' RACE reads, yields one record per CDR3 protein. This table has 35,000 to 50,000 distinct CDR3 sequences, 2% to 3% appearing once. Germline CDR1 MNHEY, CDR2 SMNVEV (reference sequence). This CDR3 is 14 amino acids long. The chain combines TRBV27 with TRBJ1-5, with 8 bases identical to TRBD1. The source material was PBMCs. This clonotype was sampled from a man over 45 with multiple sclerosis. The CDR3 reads CASTKTGGGQPQNF. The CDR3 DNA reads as TGTGCCAGCACCAAAACAGGGGGGGGACAGCCCCAGAATTTT.